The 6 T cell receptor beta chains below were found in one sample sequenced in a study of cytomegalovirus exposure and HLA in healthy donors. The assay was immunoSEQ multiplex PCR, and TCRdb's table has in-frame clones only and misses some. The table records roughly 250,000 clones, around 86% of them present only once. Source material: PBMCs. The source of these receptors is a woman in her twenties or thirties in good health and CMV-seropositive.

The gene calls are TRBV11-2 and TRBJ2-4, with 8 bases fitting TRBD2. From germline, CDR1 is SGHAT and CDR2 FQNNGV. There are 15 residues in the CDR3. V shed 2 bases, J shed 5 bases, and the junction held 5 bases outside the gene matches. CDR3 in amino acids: CASSLSSGSQNIQYF. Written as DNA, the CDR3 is TGTGCCAGCAGCTTATCCAGCGGGAGCCAAAACATTCAGTACTTC.

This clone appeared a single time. The CDR3 sequence: CASLRRRQPQHF. The DNA for the CDR3 is TGTGCCAGTCTACGGAGACGGCAGCCCCAGCATTTT. V and J are TRBV6-1 and TRBJ1-5; no clear D. The CDR3 spans 12 residues. V was cut by 9 bases and J by 7 bases, with 13 bases left in between. Per the germline V gene, CDR1 is MNHNS and CDR2 is SASEGT.

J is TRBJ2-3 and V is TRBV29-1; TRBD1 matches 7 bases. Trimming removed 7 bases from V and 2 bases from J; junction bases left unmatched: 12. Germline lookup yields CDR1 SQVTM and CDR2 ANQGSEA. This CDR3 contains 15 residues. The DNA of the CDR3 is TGCAGCGCTGAGCCCGGGACAGCGTTCACAGATACGCAGTATTTT. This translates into CSAEPGTAFTDTQYF.

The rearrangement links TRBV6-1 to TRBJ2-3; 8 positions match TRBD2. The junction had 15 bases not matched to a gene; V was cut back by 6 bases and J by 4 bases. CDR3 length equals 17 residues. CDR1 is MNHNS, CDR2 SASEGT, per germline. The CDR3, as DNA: TGTGCCAGCAGCGAACCTTTTAAGCGGGAGACCCCAGATACGCAGTATTTT. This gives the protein CASSEPFKRETPDTQYF.

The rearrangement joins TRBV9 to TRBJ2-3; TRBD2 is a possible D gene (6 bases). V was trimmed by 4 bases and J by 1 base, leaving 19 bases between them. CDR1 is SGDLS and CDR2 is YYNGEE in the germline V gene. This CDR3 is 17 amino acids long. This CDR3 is CASSQSLYGSGTDTQYF. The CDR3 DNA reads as TGTGCCAGCAGCCAATCTCTCTACGGGAGTGGCACAGATACGCAGTATTTT.

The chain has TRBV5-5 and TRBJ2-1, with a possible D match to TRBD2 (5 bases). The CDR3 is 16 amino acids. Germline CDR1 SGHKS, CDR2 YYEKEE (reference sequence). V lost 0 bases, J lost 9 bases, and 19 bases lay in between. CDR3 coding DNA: TGTGCCAGCAGCTTGGGGCTAGCAATCTCCCCCGCTGAGCAGTTCTTC. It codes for CASSLGLAISPAEQFF.